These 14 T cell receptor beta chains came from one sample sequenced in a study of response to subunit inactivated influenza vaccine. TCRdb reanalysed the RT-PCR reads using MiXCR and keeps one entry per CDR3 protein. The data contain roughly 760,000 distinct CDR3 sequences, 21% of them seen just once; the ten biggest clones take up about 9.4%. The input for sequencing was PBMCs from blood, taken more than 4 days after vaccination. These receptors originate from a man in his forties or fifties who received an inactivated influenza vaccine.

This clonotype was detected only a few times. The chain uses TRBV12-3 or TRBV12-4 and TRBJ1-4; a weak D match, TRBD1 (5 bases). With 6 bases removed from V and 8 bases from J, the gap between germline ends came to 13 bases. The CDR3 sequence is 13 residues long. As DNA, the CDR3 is TGTGCCAGCAGCCCGACAGTGGGGGAAAAACTGTTTTTT. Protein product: CASSPTVGEKLFF.

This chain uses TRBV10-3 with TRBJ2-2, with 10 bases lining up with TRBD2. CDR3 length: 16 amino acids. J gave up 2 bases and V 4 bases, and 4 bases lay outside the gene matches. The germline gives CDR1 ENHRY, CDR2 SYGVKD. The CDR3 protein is CAISARLAGNTGELFF. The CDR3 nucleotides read TGTGCCATCAGTGCGCGACTAGCGGGCAACACCGGGGAGCTGTTTTTT.

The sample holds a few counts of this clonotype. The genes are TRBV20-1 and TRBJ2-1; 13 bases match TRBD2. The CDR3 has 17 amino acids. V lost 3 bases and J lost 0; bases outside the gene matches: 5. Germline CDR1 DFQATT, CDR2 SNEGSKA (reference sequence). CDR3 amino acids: CSASGTSGIYSYNEQFF. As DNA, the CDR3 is TGCAGTGCTAGTGGGACTAGCGGGATCTACTCCTACAATGAGCAGTTCTTC.

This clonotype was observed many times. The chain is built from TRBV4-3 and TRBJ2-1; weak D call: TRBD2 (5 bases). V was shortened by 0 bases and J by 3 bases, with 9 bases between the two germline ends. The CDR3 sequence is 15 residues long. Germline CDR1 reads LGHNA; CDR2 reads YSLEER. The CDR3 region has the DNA TGCGCCAGCAGCCAAGATCCCGGGAACTACAATGAGCAGTTCTTC. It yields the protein CASSQDPGNYNEQFF.

The CDR3 DNA follows: TGCGCCAGCAGCAAGGGAAGCGGGAGCTCCTACAATGAGCAGTTCTTC. This gives the protein CASSKGSGSSYNEQFF. J is TRBJ2-1 and V is TRBV5-1; 8 bases are a match to TRBD2. The V segment lost 4 bases and the J segment 0 bases; nucleotides outside the gene matches: 6. Germline V CDR1 and CDR2: SGHRS, YFSETQ. The CDR3 runs to 16 residues. The full variable domain, its missing parts supplied by reference TRBV5-1 and TRBJ2-1, is KAGVTQTPRYLIKTRGQQVTLSCSPISGHRSVSWYQQTPGQGLQFLFEYFSETQRNKGNFPGRFSGRQFSNSRSEMNVSTLELGDSALYLCASSKGSGSSYNEQFFGPGTRLTVL.

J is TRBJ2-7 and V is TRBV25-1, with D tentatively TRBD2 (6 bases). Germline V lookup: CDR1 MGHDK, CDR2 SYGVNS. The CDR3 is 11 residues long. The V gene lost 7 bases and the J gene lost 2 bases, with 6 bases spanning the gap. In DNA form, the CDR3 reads TGTGCCAGCACGGGGGCCTACGAGCAGTACTTC. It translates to CASTGAYEQYF.

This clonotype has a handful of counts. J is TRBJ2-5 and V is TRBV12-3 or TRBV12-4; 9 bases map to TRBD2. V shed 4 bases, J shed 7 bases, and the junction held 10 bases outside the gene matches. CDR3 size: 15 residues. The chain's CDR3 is CASSSWTSASGTQYF. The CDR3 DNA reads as TGTGCCAGCAGTTCCTGGACTAGCGCTTCCGGGACCCAGTACTTC.

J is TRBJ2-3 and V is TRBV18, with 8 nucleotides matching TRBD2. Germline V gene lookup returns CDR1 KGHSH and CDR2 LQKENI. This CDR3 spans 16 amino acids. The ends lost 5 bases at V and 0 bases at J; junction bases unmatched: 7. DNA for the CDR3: TGTGCCAGCTCATTCCGGACTAGCAGGAGCACAGATACGCAGTATTTT. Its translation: CASSFRTSRSTDTQYF.

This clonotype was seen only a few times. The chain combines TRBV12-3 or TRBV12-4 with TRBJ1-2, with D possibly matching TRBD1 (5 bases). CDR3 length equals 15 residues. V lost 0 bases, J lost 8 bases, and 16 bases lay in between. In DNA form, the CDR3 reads TGTGCCAGCAGTTTAGCGGGGGACTTTACAAGCGGCTACACCTTC. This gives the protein CASSLAGDFTSGYTF.

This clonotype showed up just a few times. Here the CDR3 DNA reads TGCAGTGCCCGGCGGGGGGCGGACGAGCAGTACTTC. It codes for CSARRGADEQYF. The chain carries TRBV20-1 and TRBJ2-7, with 8 positions matching TRBD2. The CDR3 is 12 amino acids. Germline trimming cut 6 bases from V and 5 bases from J; bases unmatched to any gene: 6. The germline gives CDR1 DFQATT, CDR2 SNEGSKA (reference sequence).

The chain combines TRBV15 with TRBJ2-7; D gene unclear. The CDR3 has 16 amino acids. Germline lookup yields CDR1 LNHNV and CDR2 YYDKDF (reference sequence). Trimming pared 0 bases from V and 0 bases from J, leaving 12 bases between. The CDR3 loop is CATSREWSGFSYEQYF. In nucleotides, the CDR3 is TGTGCCACCAGCAGAGAGTGGAGTGGTTTCTCCTACGAGCAGTACTTC.

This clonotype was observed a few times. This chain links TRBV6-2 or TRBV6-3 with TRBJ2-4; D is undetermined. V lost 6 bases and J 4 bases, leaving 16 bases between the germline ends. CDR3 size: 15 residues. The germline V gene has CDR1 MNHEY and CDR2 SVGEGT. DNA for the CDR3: TGTGCCAGCAGAAACCTCAAAGGTACTAAAAACATTCAGTACTTC. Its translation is CASRNLKGTKNIQYF.

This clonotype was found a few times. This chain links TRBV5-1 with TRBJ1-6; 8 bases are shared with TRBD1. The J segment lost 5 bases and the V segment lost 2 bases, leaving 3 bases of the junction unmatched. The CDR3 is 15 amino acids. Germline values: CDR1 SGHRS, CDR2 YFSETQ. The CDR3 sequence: CASSLQGDHNSPLHF. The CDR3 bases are TGCGCCAGCAGCTTACAGGGGGATCATAATTCACCCCTCCACTTT.

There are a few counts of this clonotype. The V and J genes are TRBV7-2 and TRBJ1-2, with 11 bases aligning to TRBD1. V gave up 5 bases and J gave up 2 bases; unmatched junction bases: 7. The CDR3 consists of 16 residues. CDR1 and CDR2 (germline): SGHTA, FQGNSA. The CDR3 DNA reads TGTGCCAGCAGCCCCCTTTGGGACAGGGGGAACTATGGCTACACCTTC. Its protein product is CASSPLWDRGNYGYTF.